This TCR beta chain was identified during a study of a mutant IDH1 vaccine in newly diagnosed glioma. Broader study findings: Top-clonotype changes in peripheral T cells seemed unrelated to pseudoprogression.

Profiling relied on immunoSEQ multiplex PCR, and the TCRdb table lists in-frame clones only, not all of them. The top ten clones hold roughly 2.1% of a sample with over 55,000 clones, around 89% of them seen once. The CDR3 extends over 13 amino acids. Trimming stripped 6 bases from V and 1 base from J, with 9 bases between. The germline CDR1 and CDR2 sequences are SGHVS and FNYEAQ. Note on this clone: The target antigen is unknown.

Specified time point: week 11, during vaccination. It was 300 ug of mutant IDH1 20-mer peptide that made up each vaccine dose, given with topical imiquimod. The sequencing used PBMCs, collected from a glioma patient whose treatment included an IDH1 peptide vaccine. The TCR was taken from a man in his forties or fifties with glioma. This chain joins TRBV7-6 and TRBJ1-1; D gene ambiguous. Written as DNA, the CDR3 is TGTGCCAGCAGTTGGGGAGGGAACACTGAAGCTTTCTTT. It yields the protein CASSWGGNTEAFF.